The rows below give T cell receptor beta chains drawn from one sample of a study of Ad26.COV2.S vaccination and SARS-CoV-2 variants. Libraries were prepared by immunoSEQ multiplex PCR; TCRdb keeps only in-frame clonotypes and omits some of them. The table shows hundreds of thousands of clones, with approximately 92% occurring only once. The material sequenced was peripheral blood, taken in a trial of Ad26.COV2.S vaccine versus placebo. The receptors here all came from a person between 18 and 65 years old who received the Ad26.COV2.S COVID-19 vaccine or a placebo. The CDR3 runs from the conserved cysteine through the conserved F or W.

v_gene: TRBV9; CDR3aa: CASSVEPGATGTGELFF
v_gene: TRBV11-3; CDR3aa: CASSSKGWITGANVLTF
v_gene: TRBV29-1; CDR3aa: CSVAPSSGNTIYF
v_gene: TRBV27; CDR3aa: CASSFASGPSEQFF
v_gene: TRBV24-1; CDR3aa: CATSERGRGDTQYF
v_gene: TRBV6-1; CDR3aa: CASSERAFAGGNTIYF
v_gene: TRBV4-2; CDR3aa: CASSQDLGQNGYTF
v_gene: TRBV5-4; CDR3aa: CASSLDLAGEQYF
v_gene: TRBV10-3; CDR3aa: CAISESWTGIYGYTF
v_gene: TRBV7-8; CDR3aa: CASSLVGQGNYGYTF
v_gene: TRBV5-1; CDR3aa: CASSLEPSSEAFF
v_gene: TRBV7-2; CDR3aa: CASSPRQGVTNTEAFF
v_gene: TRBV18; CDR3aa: CASSRESMNTEAFF
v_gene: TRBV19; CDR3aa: CASSPRRTPNTEAFF
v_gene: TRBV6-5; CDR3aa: CASSPAGGSKNIQYF
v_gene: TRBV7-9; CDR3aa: CASSLALRNTEAFF
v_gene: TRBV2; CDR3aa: CASSETVSNQPQHF
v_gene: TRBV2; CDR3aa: CASREPGQGASDEKLFF
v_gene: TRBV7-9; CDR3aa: CASSSGALRGEQFF
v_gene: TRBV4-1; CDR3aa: CASRDRDPTDTQYF
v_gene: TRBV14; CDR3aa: CASSRNTVQETQYF
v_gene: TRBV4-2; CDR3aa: CASSQKPHTDTQYF
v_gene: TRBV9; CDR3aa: CASSLLGQGEAFF
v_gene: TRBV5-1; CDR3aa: CASSFTGNTEAFF
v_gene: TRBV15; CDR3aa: CATSPRQPTNEKLFF
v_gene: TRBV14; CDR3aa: CASSDPAQLANYGYTF
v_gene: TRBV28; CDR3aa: CASSLSRRGGYGYTF
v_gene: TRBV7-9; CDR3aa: CASSLEGRQPHGELFF
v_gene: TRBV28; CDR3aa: CASSLFRGPADSPLHF